A single sample is the source of the 2 T cell receptor beta chains below, sequenced in a study of blood T cells in healthy people across ages. Primers used in a second PCR of roughly 7 to 12 cycles were a sample-barcoded 5' primer and a J-beta primer mix. TCRdb used MiXCR to reprocess the 5' RACE reads, holding one entry per CDR3 protein. The sample yields approximately 1,000,000 distinct CDR3 sequences, 45% seen once. The sample comprised blood. These receptor sequences come from a woman aged 55-70 years in good health.

The rearrangement links TRBV11-1 to TRBJ2-7, with D uncertain. Trimming cost V 3 bases and J 5 bases, with 8 bases left between them. The CDR3 consists of 12 residues. Germline CDR1 SGHAT, CDR2 FQDESV (reference sequence). The CDR3 DNA follows: TGTGCCAGCAGCTTGAAACCCAACGAGCAGTACTTC. Protein: CASSLKPNEQYF.

This clonotype was detected only a few times. This chain connects TRBV10-3 to TRBJ1-3; 8 bases align to TRBD1. Trimming took 6 bases from V and 4 from J; bases not matched to a gene: 2. Germline-derived CDR1 and CDR2 are ENHRY and SYGVKD. The CDR3 consists of 13 residues. CDR3 amino acids: CAIRDRDGNTIYF. The CDR3, as DNA: TGTGCCATCAGGGACAGGGACGGAAACACCATATATTTT.